This T cell receptor (beta chain) appears in the sequencing data of a study of blood T cell repertoires in COVID-19 (dated by TCRdb to between 2020 and 2021). Describing the broader study: The collaborator samples originated in the United States, Italy and Spain and spanned the acute and convalescent phases of COVID-19. Deeply sampled blood TCRbeta repertoires from subjects exposed to, actively infected with, or recovered from COVID-19 were included in the dataset. Where HLA class I and class II types were available, the types were taken from metadata supplied by the sample provider, not from assay-based typing. A freely available public database, intended as a resource for researchers studying the immune response to SARS-CoV-2, is where the repertoires were released. The material from the prospective study consisted of cDNA or gDNA derived from T cells, B-cell-depleted T cells, or PBMCs. Sample metadata almost always included a de-identified subject ID, COVID-19 status, age in years and sex. The samples were drawn from two sources: the first 160 participants of the ongoing ImmuneRACE study, and 1,200 or so subjects contributed by 6 global collaborators. General conclusions and limits of the study: Clinical and demographic metadata were provided uncurated, with the amount varying by source and participant.

Collaborating institutions collected whole blood in K2EDTA tubes following their own protocols. Collaborator samples were shipped for TCRbeta analysis as frozen whole blood, isolated PBMCs, or DNA extracted from either sample type. TCRbeta CDR3 regions were amplified from genomic DNA using the immunoSEQ Assay, a bias-controlled multiplex PCR. The published analysis was carried out like this. Within the assay, amplification of reference gene primers was used to estimate how many nucleated cells each sample contained. Sequence reads were collapsed and filtered to measure the absolute abundance of every unique TCRbeta CDR3 rearrangement. For each sample, productive Simpson clonality was calculated as the square root of Simpson's diversity index across productive rearrangements. TCRdb carries this immuneACCESS record with in-frame sequences only. Its versions omit some clonotypes, under half of them owing to an unresolved V gene in the studies checked, with the rest unexplained. V and J calls and clone size come straight from that table; D and trimming were deduced from the DNA. Counted in this sample were over 120,000 clones; roughly 88% of them appeared once. The top ten clonotypes cover 1.5% to 2% of the sample.

Relative to germline, V is missing 5 bases and J is missing 7 bases, with 7 bases of the junction outside any gene match. The germline V gene (reference sequence) provides CDR1 SGHNT and CDR2 YYREEE. The CDR3 sequence holds 14 residues, the cysteine and phenylalanine included. The read is trimmed to its CDR3 DNA, 42 bases read in frame from base 1. In the case of this clone: Its antigen specificity is not known. No qualities accompany the bases; no much larger clone lies one base away.

Sequences were obtained from peripheral blood. This TCR derives from a man between 65 and 85 years old with acute or convalescent COVID-19. The chain uses TRBV5-4 and TRBJ1-2, with 11 bases matching TRBD1. The CDR3 loop reads CASRRTGGDVGYTF. The sequenced DNA: TGTGCCAGCAGGCGGACAGGGGGCGATGTTGGCTACACCTTC.